This is a list of T cell receptor beta chains from one sample in a study of blood T cell repertoires in COVID-19. Using immunoSEQ multiplex PCR, the repertoire was profiled, and TCRdb retains in-frame clones only, with some absent. In the table there are some 120,000 clones, 65% to 85% of which are singletons. The sample comprised peripheral blood. Source of these receptors: a man in his 70s with acute or convalescent COVID-19. Each CDR3 is given with its conserved first and last residue. A D gene is named only where the DNA matches it firmly. Size is stated for part of the rows, as once, few or many counts, or as a class when the clone is expanded.

.	TRBV19	TRBJ1-3	.	TGTGCCAGTAGCCCCGTCTCTGGAAACACCATATATTTT	CASSPVSGNTIYF
.	TRBV11-2	TRBJ1-2	.	TGTGCCAGCAACCCCGGGGGGGCTGGCTACACCTTC	CASNPGGAGYTF
.	TRBV6-5	TRBJ2-7	TRBD2	TGTGCCAGCAGCCGCAGCGGGGCCTACGAGCAGTACTTC	CASSRSGAYEQYF
many	TRBV18	TRBJ1-1	TRBD1	TGTGCCAGCTCACTTCAGGGGGGCACTGAAGCTTTCTTT	CASSLQGGTEAFF
.	TRBV7-3	TRBJ2-1	TRBD1	TGTGCCAGCAGCCCCGGGACAGGGGCCTACAATGAGCAGTTCTTC	CASSPGTGAYNEQFF
.	TRBV2	TRBJ2-5	TRBD1	TGTGCCAGCACGAGGCAGGGGGCCCGAGAGACCCAGTACTTC	CASTRQGARETQYF
.	TRBV7-9	TRBJ1-4	.	TGTGCCAGCAGCTCCCCAGGGGATTGGGGTGAAAAACTGTTTTTT	CASSSPGDWGEKLFF
.	TRBV11-1	TRBJ1-2	.	TGTGCCAGCAGCTTAACCGGGGGGGACTATGGCTACACCTTC	CASSLTGGDYGYTF
.	TRBV28	TRBJ2-3	TRBD1	TGTGCCAGCAGCGGACAGGCCACAGATACGCAGTATTTT	CASSGQATDTQYF
.	TRBV7-3	TRBJ2-1	TRBD2	TGTGCCAGCAGCTTACAGACTAGCGGGGAAAATGAGCAGTTCTTC	CASSLQTSGENEQFF
.	TRBV7-8	TRBJ2-3	.	TGTGCCAGCAGCTTCCTGAGCGGACGGGGGGCCCGGGATACGCAGTATTTT	CASSFLSGRGARDTQYF
.	TRBV9	TRBJ1-2	.	TGTGCCAGCAGCGTAGAGGCGGGGGGGGCATACTATGGCTACACCTTC	CASSVEAGGAYYGYTF
.	TRBV6-5	TRBJ2-2	TRBD1	TGTGCCAGCAGAACAGGGGGCGTAGGGACCGGGGAGCTGTTTTTT	CASRTGGVGTGELFF
.	TRBV2	TRBJ2-3	TRBD1	TGTGCCACTGGGTTACAGGGGAAAGGAGATACGCAGTATTTT	CATGLQGKGDTQYF
.	TRBV2	TRBJ2-5	.	TGTGCCAGCACGTGGGGGGGCGAGCGGTCAGAGACCCAGTACTTC	CASTWGGERSETQYF
.	TRBV27	TRBJ2-2	TRBD2	TGTGCCAGCAGTTGGACTAGCGGGGGTTACGCGAACACCGGGGAGCTGTTTTTT	CASSWTSGGYANTGELFF
.	TRBV25-1	TRBJ1-3	.	TGTGCCAGCACCTGGGGATGGCGGGAAATCTCTGGAAACACCATATATTTT	CASTWGWREISGNTIYF
.	TRBV27	TRBJ1-2	TRBD1	TGTGCCAGCAGGGCCCGCAGACAGGGAACTAACTATGGCTACACCTTC	CASRARRQGTNYGYTF
few	TRBV5-1	TRBJ1-1	.	TGCGCCAGCAGCAGCGGGATCGCTACCACTGAAGCTTTCTTT	CASSSGIATTEAFF
.	TRBV7-6	TRBJ2-3	.	TGTGCCAGCAGCCCTTACGGCACGCGGGGCACAGATACGCAGTATTTT	CASSPYGTRGTDTQYF
.	TRBV30	TRBJ1-6	.	TGTGCCTGGAGCCTAGGGGGGGTCAATTCACCCCTCCACTTT	CAWSLGGVNSPLHF
.	TRBV5-5	TRBJ2-7	TRBD2	TGTGCCAGCAGCCCTCGGACTAGCGCGTCCTACGAGCAGTACTTC	CASSPRTSASYEQYF
.	TRBV20-1	TRBJ1-2	TRBD1	TGCAGTGCTAGTGGTTGGGACAGGGGGCGAGGGGGCTACACCTTC	CSASGWDRGRGGYTF
.	TRBV2	TRBJ1-1	TRBD1	TGTGCCAGCGGACAGGGCACTGAAGCTTTCTTT	CASGQGTEAFF
.	TRBV27	TRBJ2-1	.	TGTGCCAGCACCTCTACTAGGGCTAGGGCCAATGAGCAGTTCTTC	CASTSTRARANEQFF
.	TRBV2	TRBJ2-7	.	TGTGCCAGCAGTGACGCCGGCTACGAGCAGTACTTC	CASSDAGYEQYF
.	TRBV6-5	TRBJ1-4	.	TGTGCCAGCAGGGGTACCGGCGAGGGAGGTGAAAAACTGTTTTTT	CASRGTGEGGEKLFF
.	TRBV5-1	TRBJ1-1	.	TGCGCCAGCAGCTTTGGCAGGGGTGCTGAAGCTTTCTTT	CASSFGRGAEAFF
once	TRBV28	TRBJ2-4	.	TGTGCCAGCAGTTACTCGAAAAACATTCAGTACTTC	CASSYSKNIQYF
.	TRBV5-1	TRBJ1-4	.	TGCGCCAGCAGCCGGGATCCAACTAATGAAAAACTGTTTTTT	CASSRDPTNEKLFF
once	TRBV7-2	TRBJ1-2	.	TGTGCCAGCAGGGCAGGGCCTCTAAACTATGGCTACACCTTC	CASRAGPLNYGYTF
.	TRBV15	TRBJ2-5	.	TGTGCCACCAGCAGACCACGAGGGATGGGGGAGACCCAGTACTTC	CATSRPRGMGETQYF
.	TRBV9	TRBJ1-3	.	TGTGCCAGCAGCGTAGCTACCGGACAGTGGGACACCATATATTTT	CASSVATGQWDTIYF